Listed below are T cell receptor beta chains from one sample, sequenced in a study of T cells after yellow fever vaccination. TCRdb reprocessed the 5' RACE reads via MiXCR and lists one record per CDR3 protein. Of 300,000 to 450,000 distinct CDR3 sequences in the sample, roughly 6.2% were seen once. The material sequenced was PBMCs, taken 5 days after the yellow fever booster vaccination. The receptor set was obtained from a man between 25 and 39 years old who received the YFV17D yellow fever vaccine. Both conserved end residues are part of each CDR3. A D gene is named only where the DNA matches it firmly. Size tells how often a clone was seen (once, few, many) or the class of an expanded clone, and some rows leave it out.

v_call,d_call,j_call,clone_size,cdr3_nt,cdr3_aa
TRBV18,NA,TRBJ2-2,few,TGTGCCAGCTCACCACAAATTCCGGAGTCCGGGGAGCTGTTTTTT,CASSPQIPESGELFF
TRBV10-3,TRBD1,TRBJ2-3,NA,TGTGCCATCATAGGACCGGGACAGGGGTTCCCTGGCACAGATACGCAGTATTTT,CAIIGPGQGFPGTDTQYF
TRBV7-8,NA,TRBJ2-7,many,TGTGCCAGCAGCTTAGGAGGGGCGCAAGGCGAGCAGTACTTC,CASSLGGAQGEQYF
TRBV6-6,NA,TRBJ1-4,few,TGTGCCAGCAGTTACGGAGATAATGAAAAACTGTTTTTT,CASSYGDNEKLFF
TRBV20-1,TRBD2,TRBJ2-1,many,TGCAGTGCTAGAGCCCCGGGACTAGCGGGAGGGCCCAATGAGCAGTTCTTC,CSARAPGLAGGPNEQFF
TRBV9,NA,TRBJ2-1,few,TGTGCCAGCGTCAGGGCTGCCGCTGGGGAGCAGTTCTTC,CASVRAAAGEQFF
TRBV5-1,TRBD2,TRBJ2-3,NA,TGCGCCAGCAGCATTGGGACTAGCCCAAACACAGATACGCAGTATTTT,CASSIGTSPNTDTQYF
TRBV5-1,NA,TRBJ2-1,NA,TGCGCCAGCAGCTTGGGCGGGATCACCTACAATGAGCAGTTCTTC,CASSLGGITYNEQFF
TRBV28,NA,TRBJ2-3,NA,TGTGCCAGCAGTCCTGCCGCCATGTGGAAATCGACTAAAACGCAGTATTTT,CASSPAAMWKSTKTQYF
TRBV5-1,TRBD1,TRBJ2-3,NA,TGCGCCAGCAGCTCTGGACAGGGATGGACAGATACGCAGTATTTT,CASSSGQGWTDTQYF
TRBV9,NA,TRBJ2-7,few,TGTGCCAGCAGCGTAATCCCAGACCCAACCTACGAGCAGTACTTC,CASSVIPDPTYEQYF
TRBV12-3/TRBV12-4,TRBD2,TRBJ2-7,many,TGTGCCAGCAGTTTGCAAGGACTAGCGGTTTCCGGGAGTACAAACGAGCAGTACTTC,CASSLQGLAVSGSTNEQYF
TRBV20-1,TRBD2,TRBJ2-2,many,TGCAGTGCTAGTAGGGGAGGGGCGAGGGACACCGGGGAGCTGTTTTTT,CSASRGGARDTGELFF
TRBV5-1,TRBD2,TRBJ2-1,many,TGCGCCAGCAGCTTGGAAGCTAGCGGGACCCTAACCTACAATGAGCAGTTCTTC,CASSLEASGTLTYNEQFF
TRBV25-1,TRBD2,TRBJ2-1,many,TGTGCCAGCAGTGAATTAGGGACTAGCGGGAGTCGTTCTGAGCAGTTCTTC,CASSELGTSGSRSEQFF
TRBV12-3/TRBV12-4,NA,TRBJ2-2,NA,TGTGCCAGCAGTTACGACACACGTCTTAACATTGGGGAGCTGTTTTTT,CASSYDTRLNIGELFF
TRBV5-1,TRBD2,TRBJ2-1,many,TGCGCCAGCGCGGGAGTTGAGCAGTTCTTC,CASAGVEQFF
TRBV18,TRBD2,TRBJ2-1,NA,TGTGCCAGCTCCCGGACTAGCGGGAATCCCAATGAGCAGTTCTTC,CASSRTSGNPNEQFF
TRBV30,TRBD1,TRBJ2-1,few,TGTGCCTGGAGAGACAGGGGTTGGGAGCAGTTCTTC,CAWRDRGWEQFF
TRBV14,NA,TRBJ1-2,NA,TGTGCCAGCAGCCAACGACTAGCGGGAGACTCTGGCTACACCTTC,CASSQRLAGDSGYTF
TRBV11-2,NA,TRBJ2-3,many,TGTGCCAGCAGCTTCTCCGAGGGTACGCAGTATTTT,CASSFSEGTQYF
TRBV5-5,NA,TRBJ2-3,NA,TGTGCCAGCAGCTTGGCTGGTGGAACTTTGGGGGATACGCAGTATTTT,CASSLAGGTLGDTQYF
TRBV29-1,NA,TRBJ2-1,NA,TGCAGCGTTGATTGGGAAGTCTATCGGGAGCAGTTCTTC,CSVDWEVYREQFF
TRBV4-1,TRBD2,TRBJ2-7,many,TGCGCCACCGGACCGACTAGCGGGAACTACGAGCAGTACTTC,CATGPTSGNYEQYF
TRBV24-1,TRBD2,TRBJ2-5,few,TGTGCCACCAGTGAGGGCGGGACTAGCGGGTCGGAGACCCAGTACTTC,CATSEGGTSGSETQYF
TRBV5-1,TRBD2,TRBJ2-4,few,TGCGCCAGCAGAACTAGCGGAAAACTCAAAAACATTCAGTACTTC,CASRTSGKLKNIQYF
TRBV7-2,TRBD1,TRBJ2-1,few,TGTGCCAGCAGCTCTCGGACAGGGGGGAACAATGAGCAGTTCTTC,CASSSRTGGNNEQFF
TRBV20-1,TRBD2,TRBJ2-4,NA,TGCAGTGCTAGACAATCTAGCGGGAGGACCATAAACATTCAGTACTTC,CSARQSSGRTINIQYF
TRBV7-8,TRBD2,TRBJ2-7,NA,TGTGCCAGCAGCTTAGTCTCGCGGGAGGTCTACGAGCAGTACTTC,CASSLVSREVYEQYF
TRBV20-1,NA,TRBJ2-3,NA,TGCAGTGTCACGAGTGTGGCCACAGATACGCAGTATTTT,CSVTSVATDTQYF
TRBV5-1,NA,TRBJ2-7,NA,TGCGCCAGCAGCGCGGACCAATCCTACGAGCAGTACTTC,CASSADQSYEQYF
TRBV15,NA,TRBJ2-4,few,TGTGCCACCAGCAGTTTCAGGGTGGACATTCAGTACTTC,CATSSFRVDIQYF
TRBV6-1,NA,TRBJ1-6,many,TGTGCCAGCAGTGTTCATTCACCCCTCCACTTT,CASSVHSPLHF
TRBV4-2,NA,TRBJ2-1,many,TGTGCCAGCAGACAATCCGGGACCAGTACAATGGTCGAGCAGTTCTTC,CASRQSGTSTMVEQFF
TRBV20-1,TRBD1,TRBJ2-1,few,TGCAGTGCTAGAGGACAGGGTGCCCGGAATGAGCAGTTCTTC,CSARGQGARNEQFF
TRBV28,NA,TRBJ2-1,few,TGTGCCAGCAGTTTATGGGTTCGGGAAGGGACCTCCTACAATGAGCAGTTCTTC,CASSLWVREGTSYNEQFF
TRBV20-1,TRBD1,TRBJ2-7,NA,TGCAGTGCTTCGACAGGGGGGTACGAGCAGTACTTC,CSASTGGYEQYF
TRBV20-1,NA,TRBJ2-1,few,TGCAGTGCTGAAGGACTATTTTCCTACAATGAGCAGTTCTTC,CSAEGLFSYNEQFF
TRBV19,NA,TRBJ2-3,many,TGTGCCAGTAAGGAAGGCCCCCTGGGAGATACGCAGTATTTT,CASKEGPLGDTQYF
TRBV5-1,TRBD2,TRBJ2-1,NA,TGCGCCAGCTTTGAGAGCGGGACTTCCTACAATGAGCAGTTCTTC,CASFESGTSYNEQFF